This T cell receptor beta chain is from a study of CD8+ T cells in alopecia areata. Sample treatment: oral pan-JAK inhibitor, 5-10 mg twice daily. Of note for this clone: Its specificity is unknown.

Notes on the study in general: The study found tofacitinib significantly decreased scalp clonality and expanded CD8+ clones among the top 100.

RNA extraction was followed by reverse transcription into cDNA, which acted as the sequencing template. TCRdb's copy holds only in-frame clones and misses some; the assay was immunoSEQ multiplex PCR. The data show 150,000 to 200,000 clones, with 60% seen just once and 1% held by the top ten. Germline lookup yields CDR1 SGHTA and CDR2 FQGNSA. The CDR3 sequence is 13 residues long. Deletions cut 4 bases from V and 6 bases from J, with 13 bases between. This specimen was CD4+ T cells sorted from blood, taken at week 24, from a patient treated with tofacitinib. The chain recombines TRBV7-2 with TRBJ2-7; D tentatively reads TRBD1 or TRBD2 (6 bases each). The sequence was obtained from a human donor with alopecia areata. Here the CDR3 reads CASSSWGASEQYF. In nucleotides, the CDR3 is TGTGCCAGCAGCTCCTGGGGGGCTTCCGAGCAGTACTTC.